The 10 T cell receptor beta chains given below trace back to one sample, sequenced in a study of blood T cell repertoires in COVID-19. The protocol was immunoSEQ multiplex PCR, while the TCRdb copy is restricted to in-frame clones and leaves out a portion. The sample has 50,000 to 75,000 clones, around 92% seen once. Material for sequencing was peripheral blood. These receptor sequences come from a human donor in a cohort sampled during active COVID-19.

The rearrangement joins TRBV5-6 to TRBJ1-1, with D tentatively TRBD1 (5 bases). This CDR3 spans 13 amino acids. With 9 bases removed from V and 2 bases from J, the gap between germline ends came to 14 bases. Per the germline V gene, CDR1 is SGHDT and CDR2 is YYEEEE. The CDR3 DNA reads TGTGCCAACTCACAGGAACGAAACACTGAAGCTTTCTTT. Amino acid sequence: CANSQERNTEAFF.

The J gene is TRBJ1-1, the V gene TRBV30; D is uncertain. Trimming cost V 3 bases and J 1 base, with 12 bases left between them. Germline V gene lookup returns CDR1 GTSNPN and CDR2 SVGIG (reference sequence). This CDR3 spans 14 amino acids. CDR3 DNA: TGTGCCTGGAGCGGACTGCTCGGGAACACTGAAGCTTTCTTT. This sequence encodes CAWSGLLGNTEAFF.

The CDR3 region is CASSQQGAIYGYTF. Here the CDR3 DNA reads TGTGCCAGCTCACAGCAGGGGGCGATATATGGCTACACCTTC. The chain joins TRBV18 to TRBJ1-2; 8 bases are a match to TRBD1. The V and J ends lost 4 bases and 5 bases, in that order; junction bases with no gene match: 6. The CDR3 is 14 amino acids. Germline-derived CDR1 and CDR2 are KGHSH and LQKENI.

The chain joins TRBV18 to TRBJ1-1, with D possibly being TRBD1 (6 bases). The V end was cut by 6 bases, the J end by 7 bases, with 18 bases between. Per germline, CDR1 KGHSH and CDR2 LQKENI. The CDR3 consists of 14 residues. In DNA, the CDR3 is TGTGCCAGCTCCTCAAACGGACAGAAATATGAAGCTTTCTTT. Its translation is CASSSNGQKYEAFF. The entire variable domain, with the rest obtained from reference TRBV18 and TRBJ1-1, is as follows: NAGVMQNPRHLVRRRGQEARLRCSPMKGHSHVYWYRQLPEEGLKFMVYLQKENIIDESGMPKERFSAEFPKEGPSILRIQQVVRGDSAAYFCASSSNGQKYEAFFGQGTRLTVV.

The chain recombines TRBV7-2 with TRBJ2-1, with 16 bases matching TRBD2. This CDR3 has 16 amino acids. With V trimmed by 3 bases and J by 6 bases, 2 bases remained unmatched. CDR1 SGHTA and CDR2 FQGNSA come from the germline V gene. CDR3 residues: CASSFGTSGGANEQFF. The CDR3 coding sequence is TGTGCCAGCAGCTTCGGGACTAGCGGGGGGGCCAATGAGCAGTTCTTC.

V gene TRBV30 combines with J gene TRBJ1-1; D possibly corresponds to TRBD1 (5 bases). Germline values: CDR1 GTSNPN, CDR2 SVGIG (reference sequence). V was shortened by 1 base and J by 1 base, with 10 bases between the two germline ends. CDR3 size: 14 residues. CDR3 nucleotide sequence: TGTGCCTGGAGTGCGGACACAGGGAACACTGAAGCTTTCTTT. This gives the protein CAWSADTGNTEAFF.

This rearrangement joins TRBV21-1 to TRBJ2-7; the table's TRBD1 call for D was not verified on the DNA. TRBV21-1 is recorded as a pseudogene. The CDR3 covers 13 residues. DNA for the CDR3: TGTGCCAACGGGGACAGACACGCCTACGAGCAGTACTTC. Amino acid sequence: CANGDRHAYEQYF.

The chain is built from TRBV27 and TRBJ1-1; maybe TRBD1 (6 bases). The V end lost 1 base, the J end lost 2 bases, and 11 bases lay between the germline ends. The CDR3 runs to 15 residues. Germline V gene data show CDR1 as MNHEY and CDR2 as SMNVEV (reference sequence). The CDR3 here is CASSLFPGANTEAFF. CDR3 sequence (DNA): TGTGCCAGCAGTTTATTTCCAGGGGCTAACACTGAAGCTTTCTTT.

The J gene is TRBJ1-1, the V gene TRBV18; 7 bases match TRBD1. The CDR3 totals 15 residues. Germline V gene lookup returns CDR1 KGHSH and CDR2 LQKENI. The junction had 4 bases not matched to a gene; V was cut back by 1 base and J by 2 bases. The CDR3 coding sequence is TGTGCCAGCTCACCACTGGGGACAGAAAACACTGAAGCTTTCTTT. This sequence encodes CASSPLGTENTEAFF. Full variable domain (remainder filled in from reference TRBV18 and TRBJ1-1): NAGVMQNPRHLVRRRGQEARLRCSPMKGHSHVYWYRQLPEEGLKFMVYLQKENIIDESGMPKERFSAEFPKEGPSILRIQQVVRGDSAAYFCASSPLGTENTEAFFGQGTRLTVV.

The genes are TRBV6-2 or TRBV6-3 and TRBJ2-3; TRBD2 agrees at 11 bases. The length of the CDR3 is 15 residues. Looked up from germline, CDR1 is MNHEY and CDR2 is SVGEGT. The V gene end was trimmed by 5 bases and the J gene end by 7 bases; junction bases not matched to a gene: 8. The CDR3 spells CASSRIAGGKYTQYF. In nucleotides, the CDR3 is TGTGCCAGCAGTCGAATAGCGGGGGGGAAATATACGCAGTATTTT.